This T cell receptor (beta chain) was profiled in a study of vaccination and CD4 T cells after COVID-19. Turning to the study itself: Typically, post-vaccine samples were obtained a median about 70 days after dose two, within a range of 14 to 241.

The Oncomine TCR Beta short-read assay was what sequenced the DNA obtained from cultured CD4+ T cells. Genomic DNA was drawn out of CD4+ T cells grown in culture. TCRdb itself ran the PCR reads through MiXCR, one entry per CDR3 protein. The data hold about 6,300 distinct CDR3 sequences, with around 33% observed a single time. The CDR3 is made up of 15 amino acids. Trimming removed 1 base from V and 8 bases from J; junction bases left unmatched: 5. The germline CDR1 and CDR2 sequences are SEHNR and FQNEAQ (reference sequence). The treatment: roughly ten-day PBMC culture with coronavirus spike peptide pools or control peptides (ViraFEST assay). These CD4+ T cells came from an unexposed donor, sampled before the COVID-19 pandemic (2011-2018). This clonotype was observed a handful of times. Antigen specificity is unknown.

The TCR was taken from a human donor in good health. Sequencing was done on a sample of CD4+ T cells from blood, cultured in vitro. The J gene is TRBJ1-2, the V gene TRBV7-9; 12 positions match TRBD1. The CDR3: CASSLEGTGGKGYTF. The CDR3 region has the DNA TGTGCCAGCAGCTTAGAAGGGACAGGGGGCAAAGGCTACACCTTC.